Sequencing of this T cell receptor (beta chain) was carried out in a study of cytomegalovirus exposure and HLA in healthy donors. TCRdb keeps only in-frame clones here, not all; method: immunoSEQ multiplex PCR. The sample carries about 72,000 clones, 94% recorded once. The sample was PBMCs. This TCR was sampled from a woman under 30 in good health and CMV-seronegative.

CDR3 DNA sequence: TGCGCCAGCAGCCACCCGGGGGAGGGCAGCTATGGCTACACCTTC. This gives the protein CASSHPGEGSYGYTF. This chain joins TRBV4-1 and TRBJ1-2, with TRBD1 as a possible D gene (5 bases). The V gene lost 3 bases and the J gene lost 4 bases, with 15 bases spanning the gap. The CDR3 runs 15 residues. CDR1 is MGHRA, CDR2 YSYEKL, per germline.